The present TCR beta chain was sequenced within a study of beta chain features in type 1 diabetes. Looking at the study overall: When patients were set against healthy donors, age, gender and cell yields were similar.

CD45RO/CCR7/CD25/CD127/CD95/CD27 separated CD4+ naive, central memory, regulatory and stem cell-like memory cells by sorting. Sorting gave populations that all exceeded 98% purity. Expressed TCRB transcripts were sequenced because the entire RNA isolate underwent reverse transcription. Assay used: immunoSEQ multiplex PCR; TCRdb lists only in-frame clones, some missing. The sample lists around 160,000 clones; roughly 9% were seen once. This CDR3 comprises 14 residues. Germline V gives CDR1 SGHAT, CDR2 FQDESV (reference sequence). The V gene end was trimmed by 5 bases and the J gene end by 6 bases; junction bases not matched to a gene: 9. Study outcomes and limitations: cDNA-based reads could over-represent cells with high TCR expression. In all four CD4+ subsets, TCRB CDR3 length was significantly, moderately reduced in type 1 diabetes.

This clone has only a few counts. No antigen is known for it. The sequencing input was central memory CD4+ T cells from blood. V gene TRBV11-1 combines with J gene TRBJ1-1; 7 nucleotides align to TRBD1. The sequence was collected from a woman aged 25 to 45 with type 1 diabetes. The CDR3: CASSKRQGRAEAFF. The CDR3 DNA reads as TGTGCCAGCAGCAAGAGACAGGGTCGCGCTGAAGCTTTCTTT.